The rows below give T cell receptor beta chains drawn from one sample of a study of spatial heterogeneity in lung cancer. One entry per CDR3 protein results from TCRdb running MiXCR on the 5' RACE reads. This sample has thousands of distinct CDR3 sequences, with under 6% found just once. This material consisted of normal lung tissue next to the tumor, taken at surgery. The source of these receptors is a female donor with early-stage non-small cell lung cancer. CDR3s include the opening cysteine and the closing phenylalanine or tryptophan. Fields, in order: CDR3 protein, CDR3 DNA, J gene, clone size, D gene, V gene. The D gene is left open where the match is weak. Clone sizes are given selectively: once, few, many, or a class where the clone is expanded.

CDR3: CASSLGAGDGETQYF
DNA: TGTGCCAGCAGCTTAGGGGCGGGAGACGGAGAGACCCAGTACTTC
J: TRBJ2-5
size: NA
D: TRBD2
V: TRBV11-2

CDR3: CASALSVDGGYQPQHF
DNA: TGTGCCAGCGCCCTCTCGGTCGACGGAGGTTATCAGCCCCAGCATTTT
J: TRBJ1-5
size: medium-sized
D: NA
V: TRBV28

CDR3: CSARGLAGVYNEQFF
DNA: TGCAGTGCTAGAGGACTAGCGGGAGTATACAATGAGCAGTTCTTC
J: TRBJ2-1
size: many
D: TRBD2
V: TRBV20-1

CDR3: CSAPPLGFQETQYF
DNA: TGCAGCGCCCCCCCCCTGGGCTTTCAAGAGACCCAGTACTTC
J: TRBJ2-5
size: many
D: NA
V: TRBV29-1

CDR3: CASSQGGGNTEAFF
DNA: TGTGCCAGCAGCCAAGGTGGGGGGAACACTGAAGCTTTCTTT
J: TRBJ1-1
size: medium-sized
D: NA
V: TRBV7-3

CDR3: CASSPGGDQPQHF
DNA: TGTGCCAGCAGCCCCGGGGGGGATCAGCCCCAGCATTTT
J: TRBJ1-5
size: medium-sized
D: NA
V: TRBV3-1

CDR3: CASALRANTDTQYF
DNA: TGTGCCAGCGCTCTTCGGGCTAACACAGATACGCAGTATTTT
J: TRBJ2-3
size: medium-sized
D: NA
V: TRBV7-8

CDR3: CASSSQTATSGAFF
DNA: TGTGCCAGCAGCTCCCAGACAGCCACCTCGGGGGCTTTCTTT
J: TRBJ1-1
size: many
D: NA
V: TRBV6-2/TRBV6-3

CDR3: CATSDPTTGWTDTQYF
DNA: TGTGCCACCAGTGACCCAACGACAGGGTGGACAGATACGCAGTATTTT
J: TRBJ2-3
size: many
D: TRBD1
V: TRBV24-1

CDR3: CSASRLAGYEQYF
DNA: TGCAGTGCTAGCCGACTAGCGGGTTACGAGCAGTACTTC
J: TRBJ2-7
size: medium-sized
D: TRBD2
V: TRBV20-1

CDR3: CASSIGQGQPQHF
DNA: TGTGCCAGCAGCATCGGACAGGGTCAGCCCCAGCATTTT
J: TRBJ1-5
size: medium-sized
D: TRBD1
V: TRBV7-3

CDR3: CASSYEDNEQFF
DNA: TGTGCCAGCAGTTACGAGGACAATGAGCAGTTCTTC
J: TRBJ2-1
size: medium-sized
D: NA
V: TRBV6-6

CDR3: CSARDDNEQFF
DNA: TGCAGTGCTAGAGACGACAATGAGCAGTTCTTC
J: TRBJ2-1
size: medium-sized
D: NA
V: TRBV20-1

CDR3: CASSLTGTSNSPLHF
DNA: TGCGCCAGCAGTTTAACCGGGACAAGTAATTCACCCCTCCACTTT
J: TRBJ1-6
size: medium-sized
D: NA
V: TRBV5-1

CDR3: CASSFAGAEVLETQYF
DNA: TGTGCCAGCAGTTTTGCGGGAGCTGAAGTGTTGGAGACCCAGTACTTC
J: TRBJ2-5
size: many
D: TRBD2
V: TRBV28

CDR3: CASSLSRGTGRGYTF
DNA: TGTGCCAGCAGTCTATCCAGGGGGACGGGAAGAGGCTACACCTTC
J: TRBJ1-2
size: medium-sized
D: TRBD1
V: TRBV7-2

CDR3: CSASAKPSGYTQYF
DNA: TGCAGTGCTAGCGCTAAGCCTAGCGGCTATACGCAGTATTTT
J: TRBJ2-3
size: medium-sized
D: TRBD2
V: TRBV20-1

CDR3: CASSQGIEGTQYF
DNA: TGCGCCAGCAGTCAGGGGATTGAGGGGACCCAGTACTTC
J: TRBJ2-5
size: once
D: NA
V: TRBV10-1

CDR3: CASSHLTNTEAFF
DNA: TGTGCCAGCAGTCACCTAACGAACACTGAAGCTTTCTTT
J: TRBJ1-1
size: NA
D: NA
V: TRBV6-6

CDR3: CSAPRQGARVDTQYF
DNA: TGCAGTGCGCCAAGACAGGGGGCGCGTGTAGATACGCAGTATTTT
J: TRBJ2-3
size: many
D: TRBD1
V: TRBV20-1

CDR3: CATSDGNRNEQFF
DNA: TGTGCCACCAGTGATGGGAACCGGAATGAGCAGTTCTTC
J: TRBJ2-1
size: NA
D: NA
V: TRBV24-1

CDR3: CASSVAPSGSEQYF
DNA: TGTGCCAGCAGCGTAGCCCCTAGCGGGAGCGAGCAGTACTTC
J: TRBJ2-7
size: medium-sized
D: TRBD2
V: TRBV9